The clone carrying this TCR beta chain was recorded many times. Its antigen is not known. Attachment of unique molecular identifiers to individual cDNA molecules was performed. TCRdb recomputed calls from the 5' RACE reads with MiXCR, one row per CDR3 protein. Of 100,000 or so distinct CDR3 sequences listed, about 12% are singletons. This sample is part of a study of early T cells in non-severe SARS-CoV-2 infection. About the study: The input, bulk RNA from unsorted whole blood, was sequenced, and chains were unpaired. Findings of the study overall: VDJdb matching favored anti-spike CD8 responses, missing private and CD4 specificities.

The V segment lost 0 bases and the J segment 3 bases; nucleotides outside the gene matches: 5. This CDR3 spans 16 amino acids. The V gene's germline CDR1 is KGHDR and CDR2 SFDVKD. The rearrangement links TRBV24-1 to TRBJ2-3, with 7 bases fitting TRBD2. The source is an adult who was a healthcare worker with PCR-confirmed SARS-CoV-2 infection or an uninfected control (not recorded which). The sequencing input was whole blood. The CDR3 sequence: CATSDLRTSGTDTQYF. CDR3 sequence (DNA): TGTGCCACCAGTGATTTGAGGACTAGTGGTACAGATACGCAGTATTTT.